This T cell receptor beta chain was documented in a study of blood T cells in healthy people across ages. Study in general: There was about one barcoded beta molecule captured by template switching per two T cells. Study-wide points: Measured against age, TCR beta diversity per million T cells decreased in a roughly linear manner. The diversity estimates, figures obtained from one million T cells, were considered underestimates. Both higher diversity and more naive CD4+ cells marked long-lived donors when set against aged donors.

V was clipped by 1 base and J by 8 bases; unmatched bases: 9. The CDR3 extends over 16 amino acids. On this clonotype: Its target is unknown.

Primers used in a second PCR of roughly 6 to 12 cycles were a sample-barcoded 5' primer and a J-beta primer mix. TCRdb re-derived calls from the 5' RACE reads in MiXCR, one entry per CDR3 protein. The repertoire consists of under 2 million distinct CDR3 sequences, with around 36% occurring once and the leading ten covering 11%. The sequence came from a woman in her twenties or thirties in good health. The chain couples TRBV12-3 or TRBV12-4 to TRBJ1-4, with 8 bases fitting TRBD1. Specimen: blood. The CDR3 coding sequence is TGTGCCAGCAGTTTAGACCCCAGGGGGCTGTCCGAAAAACTGTTTTTT. Amino acids: CASSLDPRGLSEKLFF.